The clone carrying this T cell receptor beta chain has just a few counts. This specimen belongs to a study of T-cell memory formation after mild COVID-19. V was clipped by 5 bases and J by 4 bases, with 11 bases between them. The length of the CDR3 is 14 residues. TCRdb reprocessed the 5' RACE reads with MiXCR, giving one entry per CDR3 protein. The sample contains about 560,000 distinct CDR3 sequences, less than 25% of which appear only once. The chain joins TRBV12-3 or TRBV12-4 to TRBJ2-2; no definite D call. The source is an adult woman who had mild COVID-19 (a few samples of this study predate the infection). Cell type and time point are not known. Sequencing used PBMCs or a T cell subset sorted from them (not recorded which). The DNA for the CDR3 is TGTGCCAGCAGTGGGCCCGGCCCCACCGGGGAGCTGTTTTTT. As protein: CASSGPGPTGELFF.